Given below is one TCR beta chain in context. These data belong to a study of cytomegalovirus exposure and HLA in healthy donors. V shed 4 bases and J shed 4 bases, with 14 bases lying between them. Germline CDR1 is MNHNS and CDR2 is SASEGT. The CDR3 has 15 residues. This PCR relied on a set of 60 Vbeta primers and 13 Jbeta primers. Assay used: immunoSEQ multiplex PCR; TCRdb lists only in-frame clones, some missing. The sample lists some 120,000 clones, about 70% occurring once. The gene calls are TRBV6-1 and TRBJ1-5; D remains unclear. Sequenced sample: PBMCs. This sequence was found in a woman aged 25-40 years in good health and CMV-seronegative. The CDR3, as DNA: TGTGCCAGCAGTGCTAGTGGTCAGCCTAATCAGCCCCAGCATTTT. Its protein is CASSASGQPNQPQHF.